The following is a TCR beta chain sequence with its context. The data were obtained in a study of T cell changes during pregnancy in multiple sclerosis. TCRdb's table, derived via immunoSEQ multiplex PCR, lists solely in-frame clones and lacks some. In the table there are fewer than 40,000 clones, less than 95% of which are singletons. The J segment lost 14 bases and the V segment lost 1 base, leaving 5 bases of the junction unmatched. CDR3 length: 12 amino acids. CDR1 is MNHNS, CDR2 SASEGT, per germline. The TCR was taken from a female donor in good health, enrolled as a control in a pregnancy study. The V and J genes are TRBV6-1 and TRBJ2-1, with 7 bases matching TRBD1. The sample in question was CD4+ T cells from peripheral blood mononuclear cells, obtained in the first trimester of pregnancy. The CDR3 coding sequence is TGTGCCAGCAGTGAAGGGGGACAGTCAAAGTTCTTC. Translation gives CASSEGGQSKFF.